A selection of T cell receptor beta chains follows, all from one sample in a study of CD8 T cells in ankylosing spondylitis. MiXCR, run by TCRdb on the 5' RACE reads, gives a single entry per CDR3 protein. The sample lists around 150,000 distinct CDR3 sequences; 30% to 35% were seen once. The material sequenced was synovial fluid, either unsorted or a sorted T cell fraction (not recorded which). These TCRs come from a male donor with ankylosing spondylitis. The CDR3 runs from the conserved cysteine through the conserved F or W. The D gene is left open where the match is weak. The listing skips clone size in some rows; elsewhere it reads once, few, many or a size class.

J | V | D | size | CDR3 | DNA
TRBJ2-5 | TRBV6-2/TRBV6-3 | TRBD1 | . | CASSYWGTDPQETQYF | TGTGCCAGCAGTTACTGGGGGACAGATCCCCAAGAGACCCAGTACTTC
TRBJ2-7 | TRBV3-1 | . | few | CASSQESTSGYEQYF | TGTGCCAGCAGCCAAGAATCAACTAGTGGCTACGAGCAGTACTTC
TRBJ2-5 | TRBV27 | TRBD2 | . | CASSRLAGSRPQYF | TGTGCCAGCAGCCGACTAGCGGGGTCACGGCCCCAGTACTTC
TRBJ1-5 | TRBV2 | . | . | CASSVRMRDNQPQHF | TGTGCCAGCAGCGTAAGGATGAGGGACAATCAGCCCCAGCATTTT
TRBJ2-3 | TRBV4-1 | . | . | CASSQGGPADTQYF | TGCGCCAGCAGCCAAGGGGGGCCAGCAGATACGCAGTATTTT
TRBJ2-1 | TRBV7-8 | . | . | CASSFQGVGSNEQFF | TGTGCCAGCAGCTTCCAGGGTGTGGGTTCCAATGAGCAGTTCTTC
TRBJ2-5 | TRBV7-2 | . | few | CASSPQMRGGETQYF | TGTGCCAGCAGCCCACAGATGCGTGGTGGGGAGACCCAGTACTTC
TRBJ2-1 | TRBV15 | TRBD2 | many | CATSVTGTSGDPTNEQFF | TGTGCCACCAGCGTAACCGGGACTAGCGGGGACCCGACCAATGAGCAGTTCTTC
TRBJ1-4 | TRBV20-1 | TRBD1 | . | CSARTGGVINEKLFF | TGCAGTGCTAGGACAGGGGGGGTTATTAATGAAAAACTGTTTTTT
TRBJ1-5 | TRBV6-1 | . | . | CASSEHKRGNQPQHF | TGTGCCAGCAGTGAACACAAGAGAGGCAATCAGCCCCAGCATTTT
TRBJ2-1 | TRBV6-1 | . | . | CASSLESWGEQFF | TGTGCCAGCAGCCTTGAGTCCTGGGGTGAGCAGTTCTTC
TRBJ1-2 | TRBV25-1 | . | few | CASVWDGGYTF | TGTGCCAGCGTGTGGGATGGTGGCTACACCTTC
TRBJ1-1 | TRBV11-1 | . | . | CASSALLTRSGSNLAEAFF | TGTGCCAGCAGCGCCTTATTAACCCGTTCAGGAAGTAACCTAGCTGAAGCTTTCTTT
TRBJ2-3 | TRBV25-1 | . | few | CASTPRFTKTTDTQYF | TGTGCCAGCACCCCCAGATTTACAAAAACGACAGATACGCAGTATTTT
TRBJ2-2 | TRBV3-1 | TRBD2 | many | CASSQGTSGRELFF | TGTGCCAGCAGCCAGGGGACTAGCGGGAGGGAGCTGTTTTTT
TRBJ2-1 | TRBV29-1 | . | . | CSVAKQGNEQFF | TGCAGCGTTGCTAAACAGGGCAATGAGCAGTTCTTC
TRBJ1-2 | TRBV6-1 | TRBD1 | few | CASSPKGQPFNYGYTF | TGTGCCAGCAGCCCCAAGGGACAGCCTTTCAACTATGGCTACACCTTC
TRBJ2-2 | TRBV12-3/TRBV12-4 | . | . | CASSFLQGGTGELFF | TGTGCCAGCAGTTTTTTACAGGGCGGCACCGGGGAGCTGTTTTTT
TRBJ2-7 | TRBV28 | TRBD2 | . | CASSSPSGSSYEQYF | TGTGCCAGCAGTTCTCCTAGCGGAAGCTCCTACGAGCAGTACTTC
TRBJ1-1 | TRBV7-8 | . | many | CASSTETPNTEAFF | TGTGCCAGCAGCACGGAGACACCGAACACTGAAGCTTTCTTT
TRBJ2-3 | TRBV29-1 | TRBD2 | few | CSVDTGGTDTQYF | TGCAGCGTTGATACGGGGGGTACAGATACGCAGTATTTT
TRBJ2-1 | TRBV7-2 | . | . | CASSLGLAANEQFF | TGTGCCAGCAGCTTAGGGTTAGCGGCCAATGAGCAGTTCTTC
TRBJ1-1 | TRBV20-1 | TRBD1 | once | CSAKPGQGAWGTEAFF | TGCAGTGCGAAGCCGGGACAGGGGGCTTGGGGCACTGAAGCTTTCTTT
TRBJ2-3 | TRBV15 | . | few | CATSRGDGGRFPSSTDTQYF | TGTGCCACCAGCAGAGGGGACGGGGGGCGATTCCCGTCCAGCACAGATACGCAGTATTTT
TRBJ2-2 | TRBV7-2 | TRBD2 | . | CASSWFSGMNTGELFF | TGTGCCAGCAGCTGGTTTAGCGGGATGAACACCGGGGAGCTGTTTTTT
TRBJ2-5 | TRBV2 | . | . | CATLGQNQETQYF | TGTGCCACCTTAGGACAGAACCAAGAGACCCAGTACTTC
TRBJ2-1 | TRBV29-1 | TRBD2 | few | CSAGLAGRSSYNEQFF | TGCAGCGCGGGACTAGCGGGGCGGAGCTCCTACAATGAGCAGTTCTTC
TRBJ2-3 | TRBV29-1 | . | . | CGGRYKDTQYF | TGCGGGGGACGTTATAAAGATACGCAGTATTTT
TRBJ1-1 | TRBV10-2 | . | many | CASSERGGGTEAFF | TGCGCCAGCAGTGAAAGAGGTGGGGGAACTGAAGCTTTCTTT
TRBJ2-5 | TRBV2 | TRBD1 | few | CATQNRDRKETQYF | TGTGCCACCCAAAACCGGGACAGAAAAGAGACCCAGTACTTC
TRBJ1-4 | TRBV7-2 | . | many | CASSSDTGREKLFF | TGTGCCAGCAGCTCAGACACCGGGAGGGAAAAACTGTTTTTT
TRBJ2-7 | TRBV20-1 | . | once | CSAQRANSYEQYF | TGCAGTGCGCAACGGGCGAATTCCTACGAGCAGTACTTC
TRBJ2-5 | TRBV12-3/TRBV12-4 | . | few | CASSPRRAGPQETQYF | TGTGCCAGCAGCCCTAGGCGGGCAGGGCCCCAAGAGACCCAGTACTTC
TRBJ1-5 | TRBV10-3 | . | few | CAISEGLDNQPQHF | TGTGCCATCAGTGAAGGACTAGACAATCAGCCCCAGCATTTT
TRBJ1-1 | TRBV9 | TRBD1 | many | CASSVVEGGTRGTEAFF | TGTGCCAGCAGCGTAGTAGAAGGGGGCACACGGGGGACTGAAGCTTTCTTT
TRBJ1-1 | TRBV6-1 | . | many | CAVRDVMSTEAFF | TGTGCCGTCCGGGATGTGATGTCCACTGAAGCTTTCTTT
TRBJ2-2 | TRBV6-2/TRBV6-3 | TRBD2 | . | CASRNLAGRAGELFF | TGTGCCAGCAGAAATCTAGCGGGAAGGGCCGGGGAGCTGTTTTTT
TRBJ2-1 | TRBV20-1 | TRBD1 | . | CSASRGQSSYNEQFF | TGCAGTGCTAGTCGGGGACAGAGCTCCTACAATGAGCAGTTCTTC